These T cell receptor beta chains were read from a single sample in a study of STAT5B mutations in CD4+ large granular lymphocyte leukemia. The table came from immunoSEQ multiplex PCR; TCRdb's copy has only in-frame clones and leaves some out. This table has 30,000 to 40,000 clones, around 88% appearing once. Sequencing input: CD4+ T cells from blood buffy coats. The receptors were sampled from a human donor in good health. The CDR3 runs from the conserved cysteine through the conserved F or W.

CASSSGGNYGYTF,TRBV7-2,TRBJ1-2
CAISDSTKGGDPYEQYF,TRBV10-3,TRBJ2-7
CASSPPGTSDEKLFF,TRBV18,TRBJ1-4
CASSSRQGAYNEQFF,TRBV9,TRBJ2-1
CASNLGPGPAEYEQYF,TRBV11-2,TRBJ2-7
CASTPGPDTQYF,TRBV11-1,TRBJ2-3
CASSPFKEPQHF,TRBV5-8,TRBJ1-5
CASSFSGRNEKLFF,TRBV5-6,TRBJ1-4
CASSSVHGAGGTLYF,TRBV7-2,TRBJ2-7
CASSPTRLTKQETQYF,TRBV7-6,TRBJ2-5
CASSPVQGLVDYGYTF,TRBV18,TRBJ1-2
CASSAGTSGAGGTQYF,TRBV4-1,TRBJ2-3
CASSQTGGTGNTIYF,TRBV4-1,TRBJ1-3
CASSQDISDPETYEQYF,TRBV4-3,TRBJ2-7
CASSSPEGGYQPQHF,TRBV28,TRBJ1-5
CASSPQGADGYTF,TRBV18,TRBJ1-2
CASSLRDREKTF,TRBV7-2,TRBJ1-2
CAISSNPATEAFF,TRBV10-3,TRBJ1-1
CASSLSGEISPLHF,TRBV27,TRBJ1-6
CASSLLQTQYF,TRBV7-2,TRBJ2-5
CASSHGYEQYF,TRBV14,TRBJ2-7
CASSWAFGGPEPQHF,TRBV7-2,TRBJ1-5
CASSEVLRADEKLFF,TRBV6-1,TRBJ1-4
CASSLGVYQETQYF,TRBV11-2,TRBJ2-5
CASSPPGGRLPSGANVLTF,TRBV2,TRBJ2-6
CASSLQGGWTGRSGELFF,TRBV7-8,TRBJ2-2
CASSGQGGTDTQYF,TRBV6-1,TRBJ2-3
CASSRVSLTMNTEAFF,TRBV18,TRBJ1-1
CASSLGQGGYQPQHF,TRBV19,TRBJ1-5
CASSSQGAGGYTF,TRBV27,TRBJ1-2
CAGLSQTSGVGDTQYF,TRBV7-9,TRBJ2-3
CASSLAPAGTDTQYF,TRBV7-2,TRBJ2-3
CASSFGGTGVYGYTF,TRBV5-4,TRBJ1-2
CASSLDIPPGETQYF,TRBV11-2,TRBJ2-5
CASNREGGEQFF,TRBV5-5,TRBJ2-1
CASSPGPRWAARGMNTEAFF,TRBV5-8,TRBJ1-1
CAWSAPRTSYGYTF,TRBV30,TRBJ1-2
CASSELPNSGYTF,TRBV5-4,TRBJ1-2
CASSFSGERDIQYF,TRBV6-5,TRBJ2-4
CASSPYRGVGSTNEKLFF,TRBV18,TRBJ1-4
CASSLEQGNQPQHF,TRBV7-6,TRBJ1-5
CASSLWVHEQYF,TRBV11-3,TRBJ2-7
CASSLAGQYNEQFF,TRBV7-9,TRBJ2-1
CASSLTPACVRCEQYF,TRBV7-8,TRBJ2-7
CASSLGTRQKQETQYF,TRBV5-1,TRBJ2-5
CAINPTGGPSDTQYF,TRBV10-3,TRBJ2-3
CASSFSGHSEKLFF,TRBV7-2,TRBJ1-4
CASSPLDNQPQHF,TRBV18,TRBJ1-5
CASSLARHLGEQYF,TRBV7-9,TRBJ2-7
CASSWEGRPSGEQYF,TRBV5-1,TRBJ2-7